A single sample is the source of the 21 T cell receptor beta chains below, sequenced in a study of breast tumors, draining lymph nodes, adjacent tissues (dated by TCRdb to 2016 to 2018). The library came from multiplex PCR. The sequencer was an Illumina HiSeq 2000. TCRdb ran its own pipeline on the public reads, namely fastp trimming at Q25 and MiXCR clone calling, and kept in-frame beta chains. When rows share a CDR3 protein, they turn into one entry using the most common DNA and genes. This sample is represented by approximately 150,000 distinct CDR3 sequences; over 25% of them were singletons. The ten most abundant clones make up around 2.5% of the sample. The lymph node samples were taken from the axillary draining lymph nodes of breast cancer patients. The source material was axillary lymph node tissue. These TCRs come from a female donor with breast cancer. Some clones in this sample may be carry-over from other donors' samples.

Ten or more counts support this clonotype. The chain has TRBV27 and TRBJ1-3; tentatively, D is TRBD1 (6 bases). The V gene's germline CDR1 is MNHEY and CDR2 SMNVEV (reference sequence). Between the trimmed V and J ends, which lost 7 bases and 0 bases, there was a span of 16 bases. This CDR3 comprises 16 residues. The CDR3 loop reads CASMSGGQFSGNTIYF. Written as DNA, the CDR3 is TGTGCCAGCATGAGCGGGGGCCAATTCTCTGGAAACACCATATATTTT.

In this sample, this clonotype turned up once. Lacking the conserved final phenylalanine or tryptophan, this CDR3 likely reflects a read error. The DNA is left out, because the CDR3 cannot be placed on it with certainty; the CDR3 is given as TCRdb lists it. The CDR3 sequence is CASSLSQLYGYTFGS. This sequence joins TRBV7-9 and TRBJ2-5. The V gene's germline CDR1 is SEHNR and CDR2 FQNEAQ (reference sequence). The CDR3 comprises 15 residues, both ends counted.

V is TRBV24-1 and J is TRBJ1-2; possibly TRBD1 for D (5 bases). This CDR3 has 14 amino acids. Trimming pared 2 bases from V and 3 bases from J, leaving 9 bases between. Germline V lookup: CDR1 KGHDR, CDR2 SFDVKD. CDR3 bases: TGTGCCACCAGTGATTGGGGCCGAGACTATGGCTACACCTTC. Its translation is CATSDWGRDYGYTF.

This clonotype occurred once. A much bigger clone sits one base away, suggesting this may be a read error. This likely comes from a read error, as the CDR3 has no conserved phenylalanine or tryptophan at its end. It is unclear where the CDR3 begins or ends on the DNA, so no DNA is shown, and the CDR3 is as TCRdb lists it. The rearrangement joins TRBV20-1 to TRBJ2-7. CDR1 is DFQATT and CDR2 is SNEGSKA in the germline V gene (reference sequence). From its first to its last residue, the CDR3 has 11 amino acids. CDR3 sequence reads: CSARLLFEQSL.

In this sample, this clonotype turned up many times. CDR3 residues: CASSEKKLFF. CDR3 nucleotide sequence: TGTGCCAGCAGTGAAAAGAAACTGTTTTTT. The chain is built from TRBV6-1 and TRBJ1-4; D call uncertain. The CDR3 runs 10 residues. Trimming removed 2 bases from V and 11 bases from J, with 3 bases in between. Germline V gene lookup returns CDR1 MNHNS and CDR2 SASEGT.

This clonotype has at least ten counts. The chain has TRBV6-1 and TRBJ1-5; the D gene is possibly TRBD1 (5 bases). Trimming removed 2 bases from V and 4 bases from J, with 15 bases in between. CDR1 and CDR2 (germline): MNHNS, SASEGT. The CDR3 spans 16 residues. CDR3 nucleotide sequence: TGTGCCAGCAGTGAATCGTGGGGCCTAAATAATCAGCCCCAGCATTTT. Protein product: CASSESWGLNNQPQHF.

The sample holds many counts of this clonotype. This rearrangement joins TRBV7-3 to TRBJ2-3, with D unclear. Germline V gene sequence: CDR1 SGHTA, CDR2 FQGTGA. This CDR3 region has 14 residues. V lost 4 bases, J lost 2 bases, and 10 bases lay in between. The CDR3 coding sequence is TGTGCCAGCAGCTACACCTCCTCCACAGATACGCAGTATTTT. Protein: CASSYTSSTDTQYF. Filled out from reference TRBV7-3 and TRBJ2-3, the complete variable domain reads GAGVSQTPSNKVTEKGKYVELRCDPISGHTALYWYRQSLGQGPEFLIYFQGTGAADDSGLPNDRFFAVRPEGSVSTLKIQRTERGDSAVYLCASSYTSSTDTQYFGPGTRLTVL.

This chain joins TRBV7-9 and TRBJ2-7; 9 nucleotides agree with TRBD1. The junction had 6 bases not matched to a gene; V was cut back by 5 bases and J by 7 bases. The CDR3 runs to 13 residues. From germline, CDR1 is SEHNR and CDR2 FQNEAQ (reference sequence). CDR3 DNA: TGTGCCAGCAGCGGGACAGGGAAAGGGGAGCAGTACGTC. It yields the protein CASSGTGKGEQYV.

This clonotype was observed many times. The V and J genes are TRBV5-1 and TRBJ1-6; 9 nucleotides line up with TRBD1. The J segment lost 6 bases and the V segment lost 4 bases, leaving 11 bases of the junction unmatched. Germline assignment: CDR1 SGHRS and CDR2 YFSETQ. The CDR3 has 17 amino acids. The CDR3 sequence is CASSTQGLTGGNSPLHF. The DNA for the CDR3 is TGCGCCAGCAGCACTCAGGGGTTGACAGGGGGTAATTCACCCCTCCACTTT.

The chain has TRBV27 and TRBJ2-3; 7 bases match TRBD1. The CDR3 is 15 residues long. Germline-derived CDR1 and CDR2 are MNHEY and SMNVEV (reference sequence). The J segment lost 1 base and the V segment lost 3 bases, leaving 4 bases of the junction unmatched. The CDR3 nucleotides are TGTGCCAGCAGTTTCAACCAGGGGGGCACAGATACGCAGTATTTT. It codes for CASSFNQGGTDTQYF.

The CDR3 nucleotides read TGTGCCAGCGACAGGGACGGCTACACCTTC. It encodes CASDRDGYTF. The J gene is TRBJ1-2, the V gene TRBV2, with 7 bases matching TRBD1. The CDR3 is 10 amino acids. The junction had 2 bases not matched to a gene; V was cut back by 8 bases and J by 8 bases. Germline CDR1 is SNHLY and CDR2 is FYNNEI.

This clonotype has ten or more counts. The rearrangement uses TRBV7-3 and TRBJ2-1; D remains ambiguous. Trimming removed 5 bases at V and 9 bases at J, with 11 bases between. The CDR3 is 12 amino acids. Germline values: CDR1 SGHTA, CDR2 FQGTGA. CDR3 amino acids: CASSNSPFEQFF. As DNA, the CDR3 is TGTGCCAGCAGCAACTCCCCTTTTGAGCAGTTCTTC.

The rearrangement links TRBV14 to TRBJ2-1; 7 positions match TRBD2. The CDR3 has 12 amino acids. From germline, CDR1 is SGHDN and CDR2 FVKESK. Trimming at V came to 3 bases and at J to 13 bases, leaving 6 bases not matched to a gene. CDR3 protein: CASSQRDYLQFF. CDR3 nucleotides: TGTGCCAGCAGCCAGAGGGACTACCTCCAGTTCTTC.

This clonotype was picked up a small number of times. The CDR3 DNA reads TGTGCCAGCAGCTTACTGGGACATCCGGGGGGGGTGAACACTGAAGCTTTCTTT. Translation gives CASSLLGHPGGVNTEAFF. The chain recombines TRBV7-3 with TRBJ1-1, with D maybe TRBD1 (6 bases). V lost 2 bases, J lost 0 bases, and 19 bases lay in between. This CDR3 has 18 residues. From germline, CDR1 is SGHTA and CDR2 FQGTGA.

This clonotype was detected many times. The rearrangement uses TRBV6-1 and TRBJ1-5, with 9 bases aligning to TRBD1. Trimming removed 4 bases from V and 7 bases from J; junction bases left unmatched: 11. This CDR3 comprises 16 residues. The germline V gene has CDR1 MNHNS and CDR2 SASEGT. CDR3 bases: TGTGCCAGCAGTGGACGTTTGGACAGGGGAGTCCAGCCCCAGCATTTT. Encoded protein: CASSGRLDRGVQPQHF.

In regard to this clonotype: Without the conserved terminal phenylalanine or tryptophan, this CDR3 likely stems from a read error. The rearrangement links TRBV20-1 to TRBJ1-4; D unclear. The CDR3 covers 12 residues. Germline CDR1 and CDR2: DFQATT and SNEGSKA (reference sequence). CDR3 sequence: CSASPTDEKLFL. CDR3 nucleotide sequence: TGCAGTGCTTCGCCAACTGATGAAAAACTGTTTCTT.

About this clonotype itself: Its ends do not fully match the called genes, so a read error is possible. The genes are TRBV6-5 and TRBJ1-2, with D unresolved. From germline, CDR1 is MNHEY and CDR2 SVGAGI. The CDR3 sequence is 16 residues long. Here the CDR3 reads CASSYSVFGYSYGHTF. CDR3 sequence (DNA): TGTGCCAGCAGTTACTCGGTCTTCGGCTATTCTTATGGCCACACCTTC.

This clonotype was recorded at least ten times. The rearrangement uses TRBV15 and TRBJ1-5, with 8 bases lining up with TRBD1. The CDR3 consists of 13 residues. V gave up 7 bases and J gave up 6 bases; unmatched junction bases: 5. Germline assignment: CDR1 LNHNV and CDR2 YYDKDF (reference sequence). The CDR3, as DNA: TGTGCCACCAACCCAGGGGGCGGTCAGCCCCAGCATTTT. This sequence encodes CATNPGGGQPQHF.

The table lists this clonotype with many counts. This chain joins TRBV7-8 and TRBJ1-6; TRBD1 aligns across 8 bases. The V and J ends lost 0 bases and 9 bases, in that order; junction bases with no gene match: 4. Germline V lookup: CDR1 SGHVS, CDR2 FQNEAQ. The CDR3 loop spans 15 amino acids. DNA for the CDR3: TGTGCCAGCAGCTTAGCCGCAGGGGGCAGTTCACCCCTCCACTTT. This encodes CASSLAAGGSSPLHF.

This clonotype came up many times. This chain uses TRBV11-2 with TRBJ1-4, with 7 bases aligning to TRBD1. CDR3 length equals 15 residues. The trim removed 6 bases at V and 5 bases at J, leaving 9 bases unmatched. Germline V gene lookup returns CDR1 SGHAT and CDR2 FQNNGV. The DNA of the CDR3 is TGTGCCAGCAGTCAAGCCGGGACAGTAAATGAAAAACTGTTTTTT. Amino acid sequence: CASSQAGTVNEKLFF.

Concerning this clonotype: One base away lies a much larger clone, so this may be a sequencing read error. V and J are TRBV7-6 and TRBJ1-3; D is possibly TRBD1 (5 bases). Germline CDR1 reads SGHVS; CDR2 reads FNYEAQ. Trimming took 0 bases from V and 11 from J, leaving 23 bases between them. The CDR3 is 17 residues long. CDR3 loop: CASSLAPGGTSGNPIYF. DNA of the CDR3: TGTGCCAGCAGCTTAGCGCCGGGAGGGACCTCCGGGAACCCCATATATTTT.